This T cell receptor beta chain was identified in a study of shared clonotypes between healthy human individuals. This table comes from immunoSEQ multiplex PCR, and its TCRdb copy is limited to in-frame clones, with some not included. The table has around 1.1 million clones, 70% to 80% seen once; the top ten hold 0.89%. There are 16 residues in the CDR3. Trimming took 2 bases from V and 6 from J; bases not matched to a gene: 5. Germline-derived CDR1 and CDR2 are SGHRS and YFSETQ. This clone has just one count. The sample comprised memory CD4+ T cells from PBMCs. Noted subset: CD45RA-negative fraction. The receptor was derived from a man between 18 and 35 years old in good health. Some clones in this sample may be carry-over from other donors' samples. The chain couples TRBV5-1 to TRBJ2-1; the match to TRBD2 covers 13 bases. CDR3 protein: CASSLRTSGSLNEQFF. In DNA form, the CDR3 reads TGCGCCAGCAGCTTAAGGACTAGCGGGAGCCTCAATGAGCAGTTCTTC.